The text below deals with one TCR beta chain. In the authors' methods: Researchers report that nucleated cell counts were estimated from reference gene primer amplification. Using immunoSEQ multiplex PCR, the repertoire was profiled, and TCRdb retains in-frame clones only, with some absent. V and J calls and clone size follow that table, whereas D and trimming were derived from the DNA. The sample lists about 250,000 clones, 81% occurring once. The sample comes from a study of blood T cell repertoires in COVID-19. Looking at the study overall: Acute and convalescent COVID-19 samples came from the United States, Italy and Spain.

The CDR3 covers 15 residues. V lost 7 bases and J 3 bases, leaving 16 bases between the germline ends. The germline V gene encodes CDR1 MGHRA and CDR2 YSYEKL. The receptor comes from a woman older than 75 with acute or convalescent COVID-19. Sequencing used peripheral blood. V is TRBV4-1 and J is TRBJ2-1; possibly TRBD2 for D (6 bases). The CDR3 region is CASKPANGGYNEQFF. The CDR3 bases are TGCGCCAGCAAACCGGCCAACGGGGGCTACAATGAGCAGTTCTTC.